These 4 T cell receptor beta chains were all obtained from the same sample, sequenced in a study of control samples from healthy donors and cancer patients. Clones were sequenced by immunoSEQ multiplex PCR, and TCRdb holds only the in-frame ones, with some missing. This sample carries roughly 20,000 clones, 80% to 85% of them seen once, and the ten largest clones take roughly 24%. Source material: PBMCs. Receptors originate from a man aged 55 to 70 with colorectal cancer.

The CDR3 spells CASTQWAVTPKNTEAFF. As DNA, the CDR3 is TGTGCCAGCACCCAATGGGCTGTAACCCCGAAGAACACTGAAGCTTTCTTT. This chain connects TRBV5-4 to TRBJ1-1, with unresolved D. Trimming removed 6 bases at V and 1 base at J, with 22 bases between. CDR3 size: 17 residues. Germline loops: CDR1 SGHNT, CDR2 YYREEE (reference sequence).

The chain uses TRBV5-1 and TRBJ2-2; tentative D call: TRBD1 (5 bases). Germline CDR1 reads SGHRS; CDR2 reads YFSETQ. Trimming removed 1 base at V and 2 bases at J, with 12 bases between. CDR3 length: 16 amino acids. The CDR3 sequence: CASSLLGDGNTGELFF. CDR3 coding DNA: TGCGCCAGCAGCTTGCTAGGGGATGGCAACACCGGGGAGCTGTTTTTT.

The chain has TRBV24-1 and TRBJ1-2; D is undetermined. Trimming shortened V by 7 bases and J by 5 bases, and 13 bases separated the two germline ends. Germline loops: CDR1 KGHDR, CDR2 SFDVKD. The CDR3 has 13 amino acids. The CDR3 DNA is TGTGCCACCAGCGACAACCGGGTTTATGGCTACACCTTC. Translation: CATSDNRVYGYTF.

There are a few counts of this clone. The V and J genes are TRBV27 and TRBJ1-5, with D perhaps matching TRBD1 (5 bases). Trimming took 5 bases from V and 0 from J, leaving 20 bases between them. Germline assignment: CDR1 MNHEY and CDR2 SMNVEV (reference sequence). This CDR3 has 18 amino acids. CDR3 protein: CASSPRPTNQGSNQPQHF. The DNA of the CDR3 is TGTGCCAGCAGTCCACGGCCGACCAATCAGGGTAGCAATCAGCCCCAGCATTTT.